The sequence of this T cell receptor beta chain was determined in a study of vaccination and CD4 T cells after COVID-19. Background on the study: Six men and four women formed the convalescents, two being Hispanic. Everyone enrolled got two doses of BNT162b2 or mRNA-1273 vaccine.

Treatment in this sample: roughly nine-day PBMC culture with coronavirus spike peptide pools or control peptides (ViraFEST assay). Sequencing of DNA taken from cultured CD4+ T cells relied on the Oncomine TCR Beta short-read assay. From CD4+ T cells that had been cultured, genomic DNA was extracted. TCRdb passed the PCR reads through MiXCR, listing each CDR3 protein once. The sample lists fewer than 15,000 distinct CDR3 sequences; approximately 60% were seen once. V trimming: 7 bases; J trimming: 3 bases; junction bases outside the gene matches: 1. This CDR3 is 12 amino acids long. Per germline, CDR1 MDHEN and CDR2 SYDVKM. A word on this clonotype: What it binds is unknown.

V usage is TRBV28 and J usage is TRBJ1-2; 8 bases are a match to TRBD1. This TCR was sampled from a human donor who had recovered from COVID-19. Input material: CD4+ T cells from blood, cultured in vitro. CDR3 sequence: CASTTGDYGYTF. CDR3 coding DNA: TGTGCCAGCACGACAGGGGACTATGGCTACACCTTC.